This T cell receptor (beta chain) was recovered during a study of T cells after somatic rescue of genetic block. The assay was immunoSEQ multiplex PCR, and TCRdb's table has in-frame clones only and misses some. The table has approximately 100,000 clones, approximately 90% seen once. In germline, CDR1 is MDHEN, CDR2 SYDVKM. There are 17 residues in the CDR3. V lost 7 bases and J lost 3, with 19 bases in between. The clonotype originates from a woman younger than 30. The specimen was peripheral blood mononuclear cells (PBMCs). The chain has TRBV28 and TRBJ2-6; D remains unclear. The CDR3 coding sequence is TGTGCCAGCACCCTCGGCAGCTACGCTCGTGGGGCCAACGTCCTGACTTTC. Its protein is CASTLGSYARGANVLTF.